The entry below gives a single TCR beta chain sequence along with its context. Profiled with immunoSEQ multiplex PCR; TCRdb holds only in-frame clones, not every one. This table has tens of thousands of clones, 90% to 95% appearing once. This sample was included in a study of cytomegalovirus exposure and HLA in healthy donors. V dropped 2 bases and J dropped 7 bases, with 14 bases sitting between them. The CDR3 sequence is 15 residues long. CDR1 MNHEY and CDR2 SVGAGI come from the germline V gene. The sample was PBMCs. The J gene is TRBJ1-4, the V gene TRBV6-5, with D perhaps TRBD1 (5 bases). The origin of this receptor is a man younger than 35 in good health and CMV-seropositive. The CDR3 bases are TGTGCCAGCAGTTACCTGGGGGGAAGGGGTGAAAAACTGTTTTTT. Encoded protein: CASSYLGGRGEKLFF.